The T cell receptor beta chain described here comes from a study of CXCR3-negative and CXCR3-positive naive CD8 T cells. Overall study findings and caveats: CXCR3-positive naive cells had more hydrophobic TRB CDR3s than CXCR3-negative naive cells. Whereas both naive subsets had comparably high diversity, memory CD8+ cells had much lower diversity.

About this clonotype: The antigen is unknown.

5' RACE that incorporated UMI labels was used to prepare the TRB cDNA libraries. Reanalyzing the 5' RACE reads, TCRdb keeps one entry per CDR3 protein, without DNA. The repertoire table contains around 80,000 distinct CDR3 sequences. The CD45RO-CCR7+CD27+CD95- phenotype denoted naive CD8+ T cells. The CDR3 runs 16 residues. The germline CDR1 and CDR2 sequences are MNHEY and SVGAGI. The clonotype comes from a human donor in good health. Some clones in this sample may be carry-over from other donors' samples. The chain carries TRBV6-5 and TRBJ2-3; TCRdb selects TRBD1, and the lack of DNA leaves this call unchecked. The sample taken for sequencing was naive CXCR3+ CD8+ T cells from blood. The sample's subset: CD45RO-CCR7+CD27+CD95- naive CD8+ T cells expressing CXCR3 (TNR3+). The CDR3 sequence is CASSYLDGTGEDTQYF.